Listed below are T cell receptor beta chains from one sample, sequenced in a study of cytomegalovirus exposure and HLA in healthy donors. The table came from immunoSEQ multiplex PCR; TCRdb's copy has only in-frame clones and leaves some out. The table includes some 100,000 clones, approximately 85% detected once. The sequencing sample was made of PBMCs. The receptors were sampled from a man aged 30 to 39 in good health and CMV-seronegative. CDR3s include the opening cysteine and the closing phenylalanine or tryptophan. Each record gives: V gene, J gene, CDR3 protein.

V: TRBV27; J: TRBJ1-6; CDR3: CASKPGHGPYNSPLHF
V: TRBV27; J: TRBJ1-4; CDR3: CASSLRATNEKLFF
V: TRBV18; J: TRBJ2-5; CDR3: CASSRGILGETQYF
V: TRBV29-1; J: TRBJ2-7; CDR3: CSVPGQGSREQYF
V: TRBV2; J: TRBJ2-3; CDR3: CASSRDSSLRDTQYF
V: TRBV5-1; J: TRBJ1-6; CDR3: CASKEWEGNSPLHF
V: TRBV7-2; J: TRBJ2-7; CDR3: CASSLMREYEQYF
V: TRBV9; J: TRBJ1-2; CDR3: CASSVPGASYGYTF
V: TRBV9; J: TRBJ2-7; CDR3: CASSVGDSPLDEQYF
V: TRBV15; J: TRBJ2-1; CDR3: CATSRVGAYNEQFF
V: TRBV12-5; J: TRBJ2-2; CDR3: CASGPGGNTGELFF
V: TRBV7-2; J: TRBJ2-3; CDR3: CASSPGTDTQYF
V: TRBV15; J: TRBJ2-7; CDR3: CATSREQGALSYEQYF
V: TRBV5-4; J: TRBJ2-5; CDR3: CANPRQGEETQYF
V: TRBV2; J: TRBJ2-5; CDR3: CASKYGREETQYF
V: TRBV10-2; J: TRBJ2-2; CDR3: CASSESDRVYAGELFF
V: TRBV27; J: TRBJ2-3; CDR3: CASSSGTDTQYF
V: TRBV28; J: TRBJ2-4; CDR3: CASSSYRLAGAVNIQYF
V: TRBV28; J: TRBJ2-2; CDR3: CASRTLQASNTGELFF
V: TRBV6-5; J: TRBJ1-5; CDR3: CASSLQGANQPQHF
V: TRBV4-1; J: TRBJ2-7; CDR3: CASSQDPGRGTYEQYF
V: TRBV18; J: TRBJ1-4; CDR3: CASSPGTGGQKLFF
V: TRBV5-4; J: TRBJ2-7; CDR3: CATSGTRPGLGYEQYF
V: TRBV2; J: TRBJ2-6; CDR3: CASSVSGMPGANVLTF
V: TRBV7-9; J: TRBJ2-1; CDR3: CASSLWEFRNEQFF
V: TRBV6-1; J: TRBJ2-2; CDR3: CASSGRGQFNTGELFF
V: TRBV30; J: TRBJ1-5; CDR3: CAWTGGYNQPQHF
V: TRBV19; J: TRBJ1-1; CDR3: CASSFDRIAEAFF
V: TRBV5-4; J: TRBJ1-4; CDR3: CASSTRGNEKLFF
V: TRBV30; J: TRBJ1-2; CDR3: CAWSEDRGDGYTF
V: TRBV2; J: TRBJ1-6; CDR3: CASSGDRGTGSPLHF
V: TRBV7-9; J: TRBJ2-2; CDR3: CASSFLAGRPTGELFF
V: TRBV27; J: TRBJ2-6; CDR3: CASSSGKPLWSGANVLTF
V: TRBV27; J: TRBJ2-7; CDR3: CASSVTFGNEQYF
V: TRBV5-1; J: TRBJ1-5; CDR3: CASSYQGASNQPQHF
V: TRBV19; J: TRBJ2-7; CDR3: CASSIGVPGEQYF
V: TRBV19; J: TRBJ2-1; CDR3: CASSIVPFDNNEQFF
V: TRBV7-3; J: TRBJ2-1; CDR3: CASSPSGGRNEQFF
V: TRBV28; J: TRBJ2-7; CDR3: CASSWTGAGEQYF
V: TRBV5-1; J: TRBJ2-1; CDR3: CASSLIPQTSYNEQFF
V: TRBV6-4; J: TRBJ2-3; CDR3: CASSETSGGSDTQYF
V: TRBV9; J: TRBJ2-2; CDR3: CASSPRTSPTGELFF
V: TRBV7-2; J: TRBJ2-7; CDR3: CASSSWTSLGEQYF
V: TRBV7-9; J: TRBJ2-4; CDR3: CASSHSRGRGNIQYF
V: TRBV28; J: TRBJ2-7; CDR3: CASSLGRVAYEQYF
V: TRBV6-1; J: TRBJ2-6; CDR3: CASSARGSGANVLTF
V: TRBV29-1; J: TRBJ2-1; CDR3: CSTKGGLASGGRQFF
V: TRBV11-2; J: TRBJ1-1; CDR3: CASGPLGQGTEAFF
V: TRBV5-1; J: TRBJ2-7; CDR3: CASSLTDRESEQYF
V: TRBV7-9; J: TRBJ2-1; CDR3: CASILIAGGDEQFF
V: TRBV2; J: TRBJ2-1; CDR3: CASSEAALAPGDEQFF
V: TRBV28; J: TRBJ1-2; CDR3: CASSLQGRDVGTF
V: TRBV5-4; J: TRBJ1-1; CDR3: CASSPGQGTEAFF
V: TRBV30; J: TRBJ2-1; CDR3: CAWRDRDRVFNEQFF
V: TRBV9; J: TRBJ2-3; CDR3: CASSVGTDSSTDTQYF
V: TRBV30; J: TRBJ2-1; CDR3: CAWSVQGTSYNEQFF
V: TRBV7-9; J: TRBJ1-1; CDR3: CASSLMEGGGVNTEAFF
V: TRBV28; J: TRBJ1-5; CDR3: CASSTGTGGIQPQHF